This T cell receptor beta chain stems from a study of blood T cell repertoires in COVID-19. Study summary: Acute and convalescent COVID-19 samples came from the United States, Italy and Spain. T cells, B-cell-depleted T cells, or PBMCs provided the cDNA or gDNA that served as material.

Germline V lookup: CDR1 SGHDT, CDR2 YYEEEE. Trimming took 0 bases from V and 1 from J, leaving 7 bases between them. This CDR3 spans 14 amino acids. In the original analysis: Reference gene primer amplification gave estimated nucleated cell counts. TCRdb keeps only in-frame clones here, not all; method: immunoSEQ multiplex PCR. V and J calls plus clone size are reproduced from that table; the DNA served to infer D and trimming. Among around 150,000 clones listed, 84% were seen once. The V and J genes are TRBV5-6 and TRBJ2-5, with D tentatively TRBD1 (5 bases). The sequencing sample was made of peripheral blood. The sequence came from a human donor in a cohort sampled during active COVID-19. CDR3: CASSLAGFQETQYF. The CDR3 DNA reads as TGTGCCAGCAGCTTGGCAGGGTTCCAAGAGACCCAGTACTTC. The whole variable domain, filled in from reference TRBV5-6 and TRBJ2-5, reads DAGVTQSPTHLIKTRGQQVTLRCSPKSGHDTVSWYQQALGQGPQFIFQYYEEEERQRGNFPDRFSGHQFPNYSSELNVNALLLGDSALYLCASSLAGFQETQYFGPGTRLLVL.